The 20 T cell receptor beta chains given below trace back to one sample, sequenced in a study of breast tumors, draining lymph nodes, adjacent tissues. TCRdb processed the multiplex PCR reads anew with MiXCR; each CDR3 protein has one entry. The table records about 180,000 distinct CDR3 sequences, approximately 30% of them present only once. Breast cancer patients provided tissue from their axillary draining lymph nodes. Sequencing was performed on axillary lymph node tissue. These receptors were taken from a female donor with breast cancer. Some clones in this sample may be carry-over from other donors' samples.

This clonotype was counted at least ten times. The chain joins TRBV19 to TRBJ2-6; perhaps TRBD1 as D (6 bases). The CDR3 loop spans 19 amino acids. V lost 4 bases and J 1 base, leaving 20 bases between the germline ends. Germline loops: CDR1 LNHDA, CDR2 SQIVND (reference sequence). The DNA of the CDR3 is TGTGCCAGTAGTACCCGATCAGGGGTATTCGTTTCTGGGGCCAACGTCCTGACTTTC. This sequence encodes CASSTRSGVFVSGANVLTF.

This clonotype showed up just once. The chain employs TRBV5-1 and TRBJ1-3, with no clear D. Germline V gene sequence: CDR1 SGHRS, CDR2 YFSETQ. Trimming shortened V by 1 base and J by 4 bases, and 15 bases separated the two germline ends. This CDR3 comprises 16 residues. The CDR3 spells CASSLRAGAHGNTIYF. The CDR3 region has the DNA TGCGCCAGCAGCTTGCGGGCAGGAGCTCACGGAAACACCATATATTTT.

This clonotype has more than one count but fewer than ten. V and J are TRBV27 and TRBJ2-1; 11 bases are a match to TRBD1. Trimming cost V 4 bases and J 7 bases; bases outside gene matches: 9. Germline V gene lookup returns CDR1 MNHEY and CDR2 SMNVEV (reference sequence). The CDR3 extends over 16 amino acids. CDR3: CASSWDGQGALNEQFF. DNA for the CDR3: TGTGCCAGCAGTTGGGACGGACAGGGGGCGTTGAATGAGCAGTTCTTC.

A word on this clonotype: One junction end does not reproduce the germline sequence, and a read error may be involved. The chain combines TRBV2 with TRBJ2-2; TRBD2 agrees at 8 bases. The germline V gene has CDR1 SNHLY and CDR2 FYNNEI. This CDR3 comprises 16 residues. CDR3 amino acids: CASRRVAGRDPGELLF. The CDR3 nucleotides read TGTGCCAGCAGAAGGGTAGCGGGGCGAGACCCCGGGGAGCTGCTTTTT.

The chain recombines TRBV12-3 or TRBV12-4 with TRBJ2-3; 11 nucleotides line up with TRBD2. V was clipped by 5 bases and J by 11 bases; unmatched bases: 12. The CDR3 is 15 amino acids. The CDR3: CASSTTSGVQNEQYF. CDR3 nucleotides: TGTGCCAGCAGTACGACTAGCGGGGTACAGAATGAGCAGTATTTT.

On this clonotype: A much larger clone sits a single nucleotide away, making a read error possible. A read error is likely, as this CDR3 ends without the conserved phenylalanine or tryptophan. The chain couples TRBV7-3 to TRBJ2-1; 10 nucleotides line up with TRBD2. V trimming: 5 bases; J trimming: 8 bases; junction bases outside the gene matches: 6. The CDR3 sequence is 14 residues long. Germline V gene sequence: CDR1 SGHTA, CDR2 FQGTGA. DNA for the CDR3: TGTGCCAGCAGCCCTAGCGGGAGTAGCGATGAGCAGTTCCTC. Residues: CASSPSGSSDEQFL.

This clonotype was observed at least ten times. The chain carries TRBV7-3 and TRBJ2-1; 8 bases fit TRBD2. The CDR3 totals 12 residues. The trim removed 3 bases at V and 10 bases at J, leaving 2 bases unmatched. CDR1 and CDR2 (germline): SGHTA, FQGTGA. The CDR3 spells CASSLSGGEQFF. The DNA of the CDR3 is TGTGCCAGCAGCTTGAGCGGGGGAGAGCAGTTCTTC. Based on the CDR3 plus reference TRBV7-3 and TRBJ2-1, the full variable domain is GAGVSQTPSNKVTEKGKYVELRCDPISGHTALYWYRQSLGQGPEFLIYFQGTGAADDSGLPNDRFFAVRPEGSVSTLKIQRTERGDSAVYLCASSLSGGEQFFGPGTRLTVL.

This clonotype was detected ten times or more. The V gene is TRBV7-2, the J gene TRBJ2-1; 8 bases are shared with TRBD2. Germline CDR1 SGHTA, CDR2 FQGNSA. After removal of 3 bases from V and 8 bases from J, the junction contained 6 bases not matched to a gene. This CDR3 is 14 amino acids long. The CDR3 spells CASSFYGGAYEQFF. The CDR3 DNA follows: TGTGCCAGCAGCTTTTACGGGGGGGCTTATGAGCAGTTCTTC.

The chain uses TRBV5-5 and TRBJ2-7, with D perhaps matching TRBD1 (6 bases). Deletions cut 4 bases from V and 4 bases from J, with 12 bases between. Per germline, CDR1 SGHKS and CDR2 YYEKEE (reference sequence). This CDR3 is 13 amino acids long. CDR3 coding DNA: TGTGCCAGCAGCCAATGGACAGCTTACGAGCAGTACTTC. Its translation is CASSQWTAYEQYF.

In its sample, this clonotype was seen a few times. This sequence joins TRBV5-1 and TRBJ1-5, with D possibly matching TRBD1 (5 bases). Germline V gives CDR1 SGHRS, CDR2 YFSETQ. V lost 4 bases and J lost 11, with 22 bases in between. There are 15 residues in the CDR3. The CDR3 protein is CASSLQLGGKETQHF. In nucleotides, the CDR3 is TGCGCCAGCAGCCTACAGCTCGGGGGGAAAGAGACCCAGCATTTT.

The sample holds many counts of this clonotype. The V gene is TRBV20-1, the J gene TRBJ1-3; 8 bases line up with TRBD1. The CDR3 runs 18 residues. CDR1 and CDR2 (germline): DFQATT, SNEGSKA (reference sequence). V was pared by 0 bases and J by 4 bases, with 14 bases of the junction left unmatched. The CDR3 region has the DNA TGCAGTGCTAGAGATATTCGCCCCACAGGGGGTGCGGGAAACACCATATATTTT. Its protein product is CSARDIRPTGGAGNTIYF.

This clonotype was recorded at least ten times. The rearrangement uses TRBV11-2 and TRBJ2-7, with unresolved D. V lost 1 base to trimming and J lost 9 bases, with 13 bases between them. Germline V CDR1 and CDR2: SGHAT, FQNNGV. The CDR3 runs 13 residues. The CDR3 region is CASSLVAGDGQYF. In nucleotides, the CDR3 is TGTGCCAGCAGCTTAGTAGCCGGCGACGGGCAGTACTTC.

There are a few counts of this clonotype. The chain recombines TRBV27 with TRBJ1-5; 8 bases line up with TRBD1. This CDR3 spans 12 amino acids. Germline CDR1 MNHEY, CDR2 SMNVEV (reference sequence). The V segment lost 11 bases and the J segment 5 bases; nucleotides outside the gene matches: 5. The CDR3 sequence: CAEQGGHQPQHF. CDR3 nucleotide sequence: TGTGCCGAACAGGGGGGCCATCAGCCCCAGCATTTT.

This clonotype was seen only once. The V and J genes are TRBV4-2 and TRBJ1-1; D remains ambiguous. V was pared by 0 bases and J by 0 bases, with 8 bases between. The CDR3 is 15 amino acids. Germline CDR1 LGHNA, CDR2 YNFKEQ. The CDR3 DNA reads TGTGCCAGCAGCCAAGAAAACAGAATGAACACTGAAGCTTTCTTT. Translating gives CASSQENRMNTEAFF.

There are many counts of this clonotype. Germline and junction disagree at one end, which may indicate a read error. This chain links TRBV11-2 with TRBJ1-2; possibly TRBD1 for D (5 bases). CDR1 and CDR2 from the germline V gene are SGHAT and FQNNGV. The CDR3 extends over 11 amino acids. In nucleotides, the CDR3 is TGTGCCAGCAGCTTAGGGGGCGGCTCCACCTTC. Its protein is CASSLGGGSTF.

The gene calls are TRBV6-2 or TRBV6-3 and TRBJ1-1; D gene uncertain. Between the trimmed V and J ends, which lost 5 bases and 7 bases, there was a span of 11 bases. This CDR3 is 12 amino acids long. CDR1 MNHEY and CDR2 SVGEGT come from the germline V gene. CDR3 in amino acids: CASSLSAFEAFF. The CDR3 DNA sequence: TGTGCCAGCAGTCTATCCGCGTTTGAAGCTTTCTTT.

This chain joins TRBV7-9 and TRBJ1-1; D call uncertain. This CDR3 region has 13 residues. The germline gives CDR1 SEHNR, CDR2 FQNEAQ (reference sequence). V lost 5 bases, J lost 4 bases, and 11 bases lay in between. CDR3 sequence reads: CASSLLTSTEAFF. CDR3 nucleotides: TGTGCCAGCAGCCTCCTGACGAGCACTGAAGCTTTCTTT.

The chain uses TRBV6-5 and TRBJ2-5; D uncertain. CDR3 size: 10 residues. V was cut by 11 bases and J by 7 bases, with 11 bases left in between. Per germline, CDR1 MNHEY and CDR2 SVGAGI. The CDR3 sequence: CAGSSGTQYF. CDR3 DNA sequence: TGTGCCGGAAGCTCCGGGACCCAGTACTTC.

The chain joins TRBV30 to TRBJ2-2; 9 bases are shared with TRBD2. V was pared by 3 bases and J by 8 bases, with 13 bases of the junction left unmatched. The CDR3 loop spans 16 amino acids. The germline CDR1 and CDR2 sequences are GTSNPN and SVGIG (reference sequence). The CDR3 DNA reads TGTGCCTGGAGCCCGGGGGCTAGCGGGGTCCCGGGGGAGCTGTTTTTT. It encodes CAWSPGASGVPGELFF. Full variable domain (rest looked up from reference TRBV30 and TRBJ2-2): SQTIHQWPATLVQPVGSPLSLECTVEGTSNPNLYWYRQAAGRGLQLLFYSVGIGQISSEVPQNLSASRPQDRQFILSSKKLLLSDSGFYLCAWSPGASGVPGELFFGEGSRLTVL.

About this clonotype itself: Here the CDR3 omits its conserved ending phenylalanine or tryptophan, so a read error is the likely source. The DNA is omitted, as the CDR3 cannot be located on it reliably, and the CDR3 follows TCRdb's listing. The chain employs TRBV24-1 and TRBJ1-6. CDR1 is KGHDR, CDR2 SFDVKD, per germline. Termini included, the CDR3 measures 8 amino acids. CDR3 protein: CATSDLQV.